This T cell receptor beta chain was identified during a study of post-analysis software for immune sequencing data (dated by TCRdb to the mid-2010s). Looking at the study overall: Disease courses on record covered relapsing-remitting, secondary progressive and progressive-relapsing multiple sclerosis, though some patients had no subtype annotation. The multiple sclerosis patient repertoires were compared with roughly twelve previously published healthy control repertoires from donors aged about 6 to 26 years. A subset of samples was prepared in parallel using single-end sample barcoding, then pooled and co-amplified after Illumina adapter ligation. Overall study outcomes, separate from this receptor: Compared with controls, multiple sclerosis patients had significantly lower normalized Chao1 diversity, a finding suggesting substantial peripheral T-cell clonal expansion. When samples were clustered directly using the F measure, samples prepared in the same batch co-clustered strongly, which prompted a batch-effect correction. The multiple sclerosis patient group was slightly younger than the control group. Significantly higher frequencies in patients than in controls were found for a handful of TRBV segments, including TRBV5-6, TRBV5-1 and TRBV20-1.

The library relied on PCR. Instrument used: Illumina HiSeq 2500. To reduce PCR and sequencing biases, unique molecular identifiers were incorporated into the TCR beta cDNA libraries. Per 1 to 10 million input T cells, roughly 500,000 cDNA molecules were obtained, such that each molecule approximated one T cell. Patient libraries were prepared and sequenced with the same protocol used for the earlier healthy control dataset. Within a given batch, samples were prepared together, multiplexed and sequenced on the same HiSeq lane. The authors processed their data as follows. Raw barcoded reads were processed with MIGEC, and single-read molecular identifier groups were discarded before consensus assembly and CDR3 extraction. VDJtools was used for post-analysis of the clonotype tables, with diversity normalized by down-sampling every dataset to the smallest sample size. In repertoire overlap clustering, CDR3 amino acid sequences, but not nucleotide sequences, were matched to correct batch-related cross-sample contamination. Using fastp at Q25 and MiXCR, TCRdb reprocessed the public reads and kept productive beta chains. A single entry per CDR3 protein holds the most common genes and DNA from its merged rows. It is TCRdb's table, rather than the study itself, that gives the V and J calls and clone size. In all, the sample holds roughly 870,000 distinct CDR3 sequences, and approximately 53% of those were seen once. The biggest ten clones account for approximately 4.5% of the sample.

Remarks on this clonotype: Its target antigen remains unknown. Base qualities are not at hand, and no much larger clone is one base apart.

To demonstrate the VDJtools post-analysis software, TCR beta repertoires were profiled from the peripheral blood of about 13 young patients with multiple sclerosis. The multiple sclerosis patients were children and adolescents between roughly 6 and 17 years of age. Unmatched junction bases come to 8, with V trimmed by 4 bases and J by 5 bases. Counted from cysteine to phenylalanine, this CDR3 has 14 amino acids. Only CDR3 DNA remains: 42 bases, in frame from the first base. According to the germline V gene, CDR1 reads SGHDT and CDR2 reads YYEEEE. This sequence uses TRBV5-6 and TRBJ1-1; 7 bases in between match TRBD1. The TCR originated in a girl aged 10 to 17 with multiple sclerosis. Material: blood. The CDR3 has the sequence CASSLRQGKTEAFF. The bases are TGTGCCAGCAGCCTTCGACAGGGCAAAACTGAAGCTTTCTTT.